A selection of T cell receptor beta chains follows, all from one sample in a study of T cell repertoires in cytomegalovirus infection. Each CDR3 protein gets one entry after TCRdb re-called the reads with MiXCR. The top ten hold approximately 13% of the sample, which has about 530,000 distinct CDR3 sequences, roughly 29% seen once. The sequenced sample was PBMCs. These receptors all come from a human donor in good health (CMV status not recorded). Some clones in this sample may be carry-over from other donors' samples. CDR3s include the opening cysteine and the closing phenylalanine or tryptophan. Size is stated for part of the rows, as once, few or many counts, or as a class when the clone is expanded.

CASRSTSGTDTQYF - TRBV2
CASSSGLAGGYEQYF many TRBV7-2
CASSRQGRYYGYTF few TRBV12-3/TRBV12-4
CASSLPGYTEAFF few TRBV28
CASSPLQGMENTEAFF - TRBV14
CASMRAGAYIGELFF - TRBV6-5
CASSFTDRDEQYF many TRBV7-7
CASSNTPNTEAFF many TRBV11-1
CASRRFHEQYF - TRBV27
CASSVGNSNQPQHF many TRBV6-1
CASSRRDTPSTDTQYF - TRBV18
CASSLDRWSETYTGELFF few TRBV11-3
CASSSGGGREAFF - TRBV7-3
CASSIGPGNTEAFF - TRBV19
CASSAMAAGTSYGYTF few TRBV25-1
CASSRSDRISGNTIYF few TRBV4-1
CASSPLGTARDTQYF many TRBV7-8
CASRRDYNSPLHF few TRBV7-2
CASSPRDRGREQYF few TRBV28
CAWSGRLAAFPFF once TRBV30
CASSQTGGNSPLHF - TRBV3-1
CASSEMGSYTDTQYF - TRBV6-1
CASSQVMVPDTQYF - TRBV3-1
CASSSLAPEQFF - TRBV5-6
CATPVTSYNEQFF - TRBV24-1
CASSLERNEQFF many TRBV7-2
CASREAGTAYGYTF many TRBV12-3/TRBV12-4
CASSDNRGHPGNEQFF - TRBV7-9
CASSPPGTGGQPQHF - TRBV27
CASRNNQPQHF - TRBV6-2/TRBV6-3
CAWTRTSGSYEQYF - TRBV30
CSVQLWGEAFF few TRBV29-1
CASSEWQGNTGELFF - TRBV2
CASSPRDSTYEQYF few TRBV27
CASSLAIERDQFF few TRBV12-3/TRBV12-4
CASSPSLGNEQFF many TRBV19